This TCR beta chain stems from a study of cytomegalovirus exposure and HLA in healthy donors (dated by TCRdb to about 2017). Broadly, across the study: An earlier analysis of some 620 of the donors reported about 260 Gb of sequence data and 95 million to 120 million unique TCR beta sequences obtained from 180 million or so T cells. An early release that covered about 640 HLA-typed donors contained approximately 290 gigabases of sequencing data and tens of millions of unique TCR sequences. Among the roughly 400 genotyped donors, approximately 76% belonged to the genetic ancestry cluster associated with self-reported Caucasian donors. The study was designed to test whether signatures of past pathogen exposure could be identified by cataloging public T cell receptors. Using immunosequencing, the study profiled T cell repertoires from fewer than 700 subjects and related those repertoires to cytomegalovirus serostatus. In addition to the first cohort of 666 subjects, a separate validation cohort of 120 different subjects was used. The study combined high-throughput TCR immunosequencing, statistical association of individual TCRs with disease status, and machine learning to predict cytomegalovirus infection status. A later analysis re-examined previously published TCR beta repertoires from about 670 donors and added high-resolution HLA genotyping to investigate patterns of TCR occurrence. In the later analysis, no new phenotypic data were used to find candidate immune exposures; instead, reliance was placed on TCR beta sequences and their occurrence across donors. In an earlier analysis of about 590 of the donors, high-throughput TCR beta sequencing was used to judge whether each TCR beta V gene segment behaved as functional or pseudogenic. Donor age, sex, ethnicity and CMV serostatus were compiled alongside the repertoire data. A later genetic analysis used genome-wide SNP genotypes for about 60% of the roughly 700 donors, treating that subset as a discovery cohort. All discovery cohort repertoires had been generated using a single sequencing platform. HLA typing covered class I and class II loci at four-digit resolution. Typing coverage varied by locus: 629-630 donors for A, B, C, DRB1 and DQB1; roughly 520 for DQA1; about 590 for DPA1; 450 to 480 for DPB1. Because of strong linkage in the cohort, five DR-DQ haplotypes were treated as single units for association and clustering. Among roughly 400 genotyped donors of the cohort, an average of roughly 230,000 unique TCR beta nucleotide sequences was sequenced per donor, of which approximately 19% were non-productive. Overall study outcomes, separate from this receptor: An earlier analysis of some 560 of the donors showed that most TCR beta V segments appeared in productive rearrangements either about 87% or about 30% of the time, which broadly matched IMGT annotations. CMV serostatus was the only immune exposure information available for the cohort. The classifier was reported to diagnose cytomegalovirus status with high specificity and sensitivity in both the original cohort and the validation cohort. According to a later analysis, most CMV-associated TCR beta chains appeared to be HLA-restricted, and the HLA associations seemed to be driven largely by CMV exposure. Most TCR sequences were observed very rarely across donors, whereas some public TCRs were present in many individuals. A later genetic analysis associated a missense DCLRE1C variant with V-gene and J-gene trimming of TCR beta chains, and an independent cohort replicated the association. In a later genetic analysis, fewer N-insertions in productive TCRs were reported among donors in an Asian-associated ancestry cluster than the 666-donor mean. About 15 rarely observed V segments, including chromosome 9 orphons, were excluded from the earlier analysis of a few hundred of the donors because counts were too low. A later analysis associated about 17,000 TCR beta sequences with specific HLA alleles at a false discovery rate of 0.05. The study listed 150 to 200 TCR beta chains as associated with cytomegalovirus. A further reported finding was that TCR beta sequences accurately predicted the HLA-A and HLA-B alleles for most subjects in the first cohort. The 87-base-pair reads could not distinguish some IMGT-functional V segments, including TRBV6-2 and TRBV6-3, so those segments were excluded. A cluster of highly shared sequence variants was judged likely to be a technical artifact of the sequencing pipeline. Correlated functional status among segregating V segments might reflect linkage disequilibrium, but an unknown experimental factor could not be ruled out. Because some donors lacked HLA typing at each locus, the association tests relied only on the typed subset. According to the authors, the approach could potentially be generalized to other disease states and immunological phenotypes. In a later analysis, HLA-associated TCR beta chains showed more clonal expansion and lower generation probabilities than non-associated chains that were equally common. Three of the identified cytomegalovirus-associated TCR beta chains were confirmed in vitro to be specific for cytomegalovirus antigens. In a later analysis, TCR association rates were found to vary across HLA loci, with the most associated TCRs seen for DRB1 alleles and the fewest for HLA-C alleles. Only TCR beta chains were sequenced in this cohort, and the absence of alpha or paired-chain data limited detectable features. Presence/absence analyses assumed roughly uniform sequencing depth across donors, an assumption that may not hold. A later analysis reported that several top co-occurrence clusters appeared linked to parvovirus B19, influenza, CMV and Epstein-Barr virus. When HLA alleles, especially DR and DQ, strongly co-occurred, attributing TCR associations to individual alleles was difficult.

The cohort was made up of roughly 670 healthy bone marrow donors. At the time of sampling, all cohort members were nominally healthy, though unrecorded immune exposures were likely present. The donor tested CMV seronegative and was one of the 352 seronegative cohort members. Every donor gave a peripheral blood sample, and the peripheral blood mononuclear cells from that sample were used for TCR beta sequencing. Genomic DNA extraction from the blood cell samples was performed with the Qiagen DNeasy Blood Extraction Kit. V is cut by 5 bases and J by 5 bases, and the space between the germline ends is 20 bases. The CDR3 runs 16 residues from the cysteine to the phenylalanine. The sequence is cut down to CDR3 DNA, 48 bases in frame from base 1. CDR1 SGHAT and CDR2 FQDESV are derived from the germline V gene (reference sequence). With regard to this clone: Which antigen it targets is not known.

The library was made by the immunoSEQ multiplex PCR assay. The multiplex PCR relied on a mix of 60 forward primers for TCR Vbeta segments and 13 reverse primers for TCR Jbeta segments. A multiplex PCR assay on genomic DNA amplified the CDR3 region of rearranged TCR beta genes. Amplified TCR beta libraries were sequenced as 87-base-pair reads on the Illumina HiSeq System. The study's processing was this. Across the roughly 670 repertoires, a later analysis counted some 80 million unique TCR beta chains, around 10 million of which were shared by at least two donors. Raw reads were error-corrected and collapsed into unique sequences with a nearest-neighbor algorithm that merged closely related sequences to remove PCR and sequencing errors. CDR3 sequences were aligned to IMGT reference sequences to assign V, D and J gene segments. For a sequence to be retained, a match of at least six nucleotides to both a V gene segment and a J gene segment was required. A rearrangement counted as productive if the CDR3 had no stop codons and remained in frame with V and J, and every other rearrangement counted as non-productive. Following IMGT convention, CDR3 was defined as the stretch from the second conserved V-encoded cysteine up to the conserved J-encoded phenylalanine. The earlier analysis of some 600 of the donors excluded sequences that lacked an unambiguous match to a single V gene segment. In an earlier analysis of a few hundred of the donors, a V segment was called functional when productive rearrangements were above 56.7%, and segregating when the standard deviation between donors exceeded 5%. A statistical classification framework was built to diagnose cytomegalovirus status from the catalog of TCR beta chain sequences. In a later analysis, V and J genes were assigned by comparing TCR nucleotide sequences against IMGT/GENE-DB human TR gene sequences. A later analysis assigned CDR3 sequences and most-parsimonious VDJ recombination scenarios with the TCRdist pipeline. In a later analysis, each TCR beta chain was defined by its CDR3 amino acid sequence together with its V-gene family, and reads lacking a unique V-gene family were excluded. A later analysis removed 550 to 650 highly shared, low-generation-probability nucleotide sequences to deal with suspected cross-contamination and a sequencing artifact. In a later analysis, a clonal expansion index for each public chain was calculated from normalized within-repertoire ranks of inferred template counts. In a later analysis, generation probabilities were computed using a VDJ recombination model fitted to out-of-frame rearrangements, and the results were checked against IGoR. A later analysis scored TCR-TCR, TCR-HLA and TCR-CMV co-occurrence with hypergeometric tests, applying a repertoire-size bias correction to TCR pairs. In a later analysis, false discovery rates were estimated by permuting HLA or CMV assignments 20 times. A later analysis grouped co-occurring TCRs with DBSCAN, adding TCRdist sequence similarity when clustering within HLA-allele-positive subsets. Repertoires with fewer than 30,000 or more than 120,000 public chains were left out of co-occurrence clustering, as were a handful of repertoires with anomalous nucleotide sharing. TCRdb took this table from immuneACCESS and kept in-frame rearrangements with V and J called. Such tables lack part of the clones; where checked against another copy, unresolved V genes explain under half of the gap, and the rest is unexplained. Clonal size and the V and J genes are those of that table, whereas D and trimming came from the DNA. The sample's clone listing holds roughly 190,000 clones. About 6% of the sample comes from the top ten.

The receptor comes from a man aged 30 to 45 in good health and CMV-seronegative. The chain couples TRBV11-1 to TRBJ2-3, with TRBD2 perhaps the D gene, on 5 matching bases. Sequencing was carried out using PBMCs. At the DNA level, the sequence is TGTGCCAGCAGCCTACCTTGGGGATCTGGAGGAGATACGCAGTATTTT. Its protein is CASSLPWGSGGDTQYF.